The clone carrying this TCR beta chain was found once. What it binds is unknown. The data were obtained in a study of cytomegalovirus exposure and HLA in healthy donors. The overall study: The study placed around 80% of its 398 genotyped donors in the Caucasian-associated ancestry cluster. Findings and caveats of the study: According to reports, the classifier identified cytomegalovirus status with high specificity and sensitivity.

CDR3 size: 15 residues. V was cut by 5 bases and J by 4 bases, with 16 bases left in between. Germline-derived CDR1 and CDR2 are LGHNA and YSLEER. The PCR used 60 Vbeta and 13 Jbeta primers. Assay: immunoSEQ multiplex PCR; the TCRdb copy retains only in-frame clones and omits some. Of 150,000 to 250,000 clones in the sample, 79% were seen once. The source material was PBMCs. The chain links TRBV4-3 to TRBJ2-3, with D maybe TRBD1 (6 bases). The origin of this receptor is a girl aged 5-17 years in good health and CMV-seropositive. This chain's CDR3 is CASSEMWGQADTQYF. The DNA of the CDR3 is TGCGCCAGCAGCGAAATGTGGGGGCAGGCAGATACGCAGTATTTT.